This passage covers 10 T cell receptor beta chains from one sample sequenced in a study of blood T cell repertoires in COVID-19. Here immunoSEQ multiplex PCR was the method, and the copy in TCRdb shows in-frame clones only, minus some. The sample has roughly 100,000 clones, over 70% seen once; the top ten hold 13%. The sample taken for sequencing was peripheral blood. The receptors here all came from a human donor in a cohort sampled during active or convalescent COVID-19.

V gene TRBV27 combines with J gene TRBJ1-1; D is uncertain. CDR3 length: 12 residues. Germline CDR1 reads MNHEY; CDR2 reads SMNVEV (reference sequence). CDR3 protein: CEDPGFNTEAFF. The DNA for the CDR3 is TGTGAGGATCCGGGATTCAACACTGAAGCTTTCTTT.

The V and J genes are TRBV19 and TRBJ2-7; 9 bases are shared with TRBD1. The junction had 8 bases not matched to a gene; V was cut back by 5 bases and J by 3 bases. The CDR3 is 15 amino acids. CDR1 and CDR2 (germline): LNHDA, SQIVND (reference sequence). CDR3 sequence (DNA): TGTGCCAGTAGTGCCTTGACAGGGGGTAACTACGAGCAGTACTTC. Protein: CASSALTGGNYEQYF.

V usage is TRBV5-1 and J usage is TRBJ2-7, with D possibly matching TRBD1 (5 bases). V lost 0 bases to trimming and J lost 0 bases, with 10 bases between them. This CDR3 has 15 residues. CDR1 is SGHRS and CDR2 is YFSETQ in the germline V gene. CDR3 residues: CASSLVGDTSYEQYF. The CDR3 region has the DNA TGCGCCAGCAGCTTGGTAGGGGATACCTCCTACGAGCAGTACTTC.

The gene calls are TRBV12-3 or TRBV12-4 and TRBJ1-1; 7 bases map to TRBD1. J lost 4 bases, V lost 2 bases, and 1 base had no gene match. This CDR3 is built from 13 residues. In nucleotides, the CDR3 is TGTGCCAGCAGTTTAAAGGGGGCCACTGAAGCTTTCTTT. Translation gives CASSLKGATEAFF.

CDR3 in DNA: TGCGCCAGCAGCCCGGGACACCCAGATCAGCCCCAGCATTTT. Translation: CASSPGHPDQPQHF. The rearrangement joins TRBV5-1 to TRBJ1-5; tentatively, D is TRBD1 (6 bases). Germline values: CDR1 SGHRS, CDR2 YFSETQ. The CDR3 covers 14 residues. V lost 4 bases and J lost 5, with 13 bases in between. The whole variable domain, filled in from reference TRBV5-1 and TRBJ1-5, reads KAGVTQTPRYLIKTRGQQVTLSCSPISGHRSVSWYQQTPGQGLQFLFEYFSETQRNKGNFPGRFSGRQFSNSRSEMNVSTLELGDSALYLCASSPGHPDQPQHFGDGTRLSIL.

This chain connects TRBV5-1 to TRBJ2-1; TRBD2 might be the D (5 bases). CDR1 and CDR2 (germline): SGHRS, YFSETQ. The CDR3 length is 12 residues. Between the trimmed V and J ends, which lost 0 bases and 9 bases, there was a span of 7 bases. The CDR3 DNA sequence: TGCGCCAGCAGCTTGGACCGGGGTGAGCAGTTCTTC. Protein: CASSLDRGEQFF.

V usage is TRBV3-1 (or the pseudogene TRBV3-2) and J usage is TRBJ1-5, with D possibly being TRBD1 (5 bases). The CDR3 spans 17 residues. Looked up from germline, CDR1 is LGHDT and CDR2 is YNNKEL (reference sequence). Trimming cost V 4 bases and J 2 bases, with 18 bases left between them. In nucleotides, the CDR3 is TGTGCCAGCAGCCCCGCGGGGGGACCGACGGGCAATCAGCCCCAGCATTTT. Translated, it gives CASSPAGGPTGNQPQHF.

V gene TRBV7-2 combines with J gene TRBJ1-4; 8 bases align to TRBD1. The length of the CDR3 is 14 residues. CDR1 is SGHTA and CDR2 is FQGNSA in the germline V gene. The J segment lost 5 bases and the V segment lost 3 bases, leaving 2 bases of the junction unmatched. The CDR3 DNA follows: TGTGCCAGCAGCTTCGACAGGGGAAATGAAAAACTGTTTTTT. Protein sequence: CASSFDRGNEKLFF.

For the CDR3, the DNA is TGTGCCAGCAGCCCAGGACTGGGGACCTACAATGAGCAGTTCTTC. This encodes CASSPGLGTYNEQFF. This chain links TRBV7-3 with TRBJ2-1, with TRBD2 as a possible D gene (5 bases). Germline V lookup: CDR1 SGHTA, CDR2 FQGTGA. This CDR3 has 15 amino acids. V was pared by 5 bases and J by 2 bases, with 13 bases between.

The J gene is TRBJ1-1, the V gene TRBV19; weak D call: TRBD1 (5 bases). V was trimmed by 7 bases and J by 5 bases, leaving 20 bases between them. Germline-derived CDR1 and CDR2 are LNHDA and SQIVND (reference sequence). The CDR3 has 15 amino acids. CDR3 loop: CASMKRGGAGTEAFF. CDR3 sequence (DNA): TGTGCCAGTATGAAGCGGGGCGGGGCGGGGACTGAAGCTTTCTTT.